The 17 T cell receptor beta chains presented below share a single source sample, sequenced in a study of control samples from healthy donors and cancer patients. Method: immunoSEQ multiplex PCR; TCRdb's copy keeps in-frame clones and lacks some. The table includes roughly 69,000 clones, approximately 86% detected once. Sequencing was done on a sample of blood. These receptors all stem from a man between 60 and 70 years old in good health.

The rearrangement links TRBV5-1 to TRBJ2-7, with D possibly matching TRBD2 (5 bases). Trimming removed 4 bases from V and 1 base from J, with 15 bases in between. The CDR3 totals 15 residues. Per germline, CDR1 SGHRS and CDR2 YFSETQ. The CDR3 nucleotides read TGCGCCAGCAGCGGAAGTAGCGTATCATCCTACGAGCAGTACTTC. This codes for CASSGSSVSSYEQYF.

The V and J genes are TRBV6-2 or TRBV6-3 and TRBJ2-3, with D possibly called TRBD1 or TRBD2 (5 bases each). Germline CDR1 MNHEY, CDR2 SVGEGT. V was cut by 5 bases and J by 8 bases, with 11 bases left in between. This CDR3 region has 12 residues. The CDR3 coding sequence is TGTGCCAGCAGTCCCCGGGACCCTACGCAGTATTTT. It codes for CASSPRDPTQYF.

This sequence joins TRBV28 and TRBJ2-2; no definite D call. The CDR3 consists of 13 residues. V was cut by 8 bases and J by 4 bases, with 11 bases left in between. The germline V gene has CDR1 MDHEN and CDR2 SYDVKM. The CDR3 nucleotides read TGTGCCAGCTCCCTTTACAGCACCGGGGAGCTGTTTTTT. This translates into CASSLYSTGELFF.

This clone appeared a single time. The chain carries TRBV5-6 and TRBJ2-7; no firm D call. Germline V lookup: CDR1 SGHDT, CDR2 YYEEEE. Deletions cut 4 bases from V and 1 base from J, with 21 bases between. The CDR3 length is 17 residues. The CDR3 DNA sequence: TGTGCCAGCAGCGCCGAAAGTTGGGGAACCGGGTCCTACGAGCAGTACTTC. The encoded protein is CASSAESWGTGSYEQYF.

The rearrangement links TRBV28 to TRBJ2-7; D might be TRBD1 (6 bases). The CDR3 consists of 13 residues. Germline lookup yields CDR1 MDHEN and CDR2 SYDVKM. The V end lost 4 bases, the J end lost 3 bases, and 10 bases lay between the germline ends. The CDR3 region is CASSSGQFYEQYF. The CDR3 nucleotides read TGTGCCAGCAGTTCGGGACAATTCTACGAGCAGTACTTC.

The chain joins TRBV9 to TRBJ1-6, with TRBD1 matching over 7 bases. The ends lost 3 bases at V and 9 bases at J; junction bases unmatched: 9. This CDR3 is 15 amino acids long. CDR1 is SGDLS and CDR2 is YYNGEE in the germline V gene. The CDR3 nucleotides are TGTGCCAGCAGCGGGTCCCAGGGGGTCCCTTCACCCCTCCACTTT. This codes for CASSGSQGVPSPLHF.

This chain joins TRBV5-1 and TRBJ2-3; TRBD2 matches 9 bases. Per the germline V gene, CDR1 is SGHRS and CDR2 is YFSETQ. V lost 4 bases to trimming and J lost 2 bases; unmatched junction nucleotides: 2. This CDR3 is 14 amino acids long. Written as DNA, the CDR3 is TGCGCCAGCAGCGCGGGACTAGCCACAGATACGCAGTATTTT. This gives the protein CASSAGLATDTQYF.

The CDR3 DNA is TGTGCCAGCAGCTCCACCTTTAGGTACGAGCAGTACTTC. Amino acids: CASSSTFRYEQYF. The rearrangement joins TRBV7-2 to TRBJ2-7, with unresolved D. The length of the CDR3 is 13 residues. Germline V lookup: CDR1 SGHTA, CDR2 FQGNSA. Trimming shortened V by 4 bases and J by 4 bases, and 11 bases separated the two germline ends.

This sequence joins TRBV14 and TRBJ1-1, with 7 bases that match TRBD1. Looked up from germline, CDR1 is SGHDN and CDR2 is FVKESK. The CDR3 loop spans 17 amino acids. J gave up 5 bases and V 4 bases, and 16 bases lay outside the gene matches. CDR3 sequence reads: CASSPSRQGGYWTEAFF. The CDR3 DNA is TGTGCCAGCAGCCCCTCAAGACAGGGCGGGTATTGGACTGAAGCTTTCTTT.

This chain links TRBV14 with TRBJ2-1; D assignment may be TRBD1 or TRBD2 (6 bases each). Germline CDR1 SGHDN, CDR2 FVKESK. Trimming shortened V by 2 bases and J by 2 bases, and 10 bases separated the two germline ends. The CDR3 consists of 15 residues. CDR3 DNA sequence: TGTGCCAGCAGCCAACGGCGGGACACCTACAATGAGCAGTTCTTC. Amino acid sequence: CASSQRRDTYNEQFF.

The V call is TRBV11-2, the J call TRBJ1-3; 9 bases are a match to TRBD1. V shed 3 bases and J 0 bases; nucleotides not matched to a gene: 3. Germline CDR1 is SGHAT and CDR2 is FQNNGV. The CDR3 extends over 16 amino acids. CDR3 residues: CASSFGTGSSGNTIYF. CDR3 DNA: TGTGCCAGCAGCTTTGGGACAGGGTCCTCTGGAAACACCATATATTTT.

This clone showed up just once. The chain carries TRBV10-3 and TRBJ2-1; 9 nucleotides agree with TRBD1. Trimming at V came to 2 bases and at J to 7 bases, leaving 9 bases not matched to a gene. Per germline, CDR1 ENHRY and CDR2 SYGVKD. The CDR3 sequence is 16 residues long. CDR3: CAISEGTGQGRNEQFF. In nucleotides, the CDR3 is TGTGCCATCAGTGAGGGGACGGGACAGGGTAGGAATGAGCAGTTCTTC.

The rearrangement links TRBV24-1 to TRBJ2-1; 14 positions agree with TRBD2. The V segment lost 5 bases and the J segment 8 bases; nucleotides outside the gene matches: 4. Per the germline V gene, CDR1 is KGHDR and CDR2 is SFDVKD. The CDR3 sequence is 15 residues long. The CDR3 protein is CATSGLAGGLYEQFF. The CDR3 DNA follows: TGTGCCACCAGTGGACTAGCGGGAGGGCTGTATGAGCAGTTCTTC.

V is TRBV28 and J is TRBJ1-5; a weak D match, TRBD1 (5 bases). The CDR3 is made up of 14 amino acids. Germline V gene data show CDR1 as MDHEN and CDR2 as SYDVKM. The V and J ends lost 6 bases and 6 bases respectively, with 15 bases between them. CDR3 protein: CASRRGGGSQPQHF. The CDR3 nucleotides read TGTGCCAGCAGACGCGGGGGAGGGAGTCAGCCCCAGCATTTT.

The gene calls are TRBV25-1 and TRBJ1-2; no clear D. CDR3 length: 12 residues. From germline, CDR1 is MGHDK and CDR2 SYGVNS. V shed 3 bases and J shed 3 bases, with 5 bases lying between them. The CDR3 DNA sequence: TGTGCCAGCAGTGATCAGGACTATGGCTACACCTTC. Its protein is CASSDQDYGYTF.

This clone has just a few counts. The chain uses TRBV19 and TRBJ2-3, with 7 positions matching TRBD2. The germline CDR1 and CDR2 sequences are LNHDA and SQIVND (reference sequence). Trimming took 8 bases from V and 7 from J; bases not matched to a gene: 12. CDR3 length: 14 amino acids. The CDR3 loop is CASGYGRNGNTQYF. CDR3 coding DNA: TGTGCCAGTGGGTACGGGAGGAACGGGAATACGCAGTATTTT.

The chain uses TRBV19 and TRBJ1-6, with D hard to call. There are 15 residues in the CDR3. Germline-derived CDR1 and CDR2 are LNHDA and SQIVND (reference sequence). Trimming left V 4 bases short and J 6 bases short, with 13 bases between. The CDR3 reads CASSTGQFLNSPLHF. In nucleotides, the CDR3 is TGTGCCAGTAGTACGGGCCAGTTTCTTAATTCACCCCTCCACTTT.